This entry concerns a single T cell receptor (beta chain). Described time point: blood from clinic visit 5 months post-surgery; TSC patient then seizure free. The sample originates from a study of brain T cells in children with intractable seizures. Germline CDR1 is SGHTA and CDR2 is FQGTGA. This CDR3 comprises 13 residues. Deletions cut 0 bases from V and 6 bases from J, with 8 bases between. Produced via immunoSEQ multiplex PCR; TCRdb's table is partial and in-frame only. The sample yields about 340,000 clones, approximately 93% seen once. The TCR was taken from a boy in the first two years of life with tuberous sclerosis and intractable seizures. This specimen consisted of peripheral blood, obtained 5 to 6 months after surgery. The V call is TRBV7-3, the J call TRBJ1-2; D is undetermined. CDR3 nucleotide sequence: TGTGCCAGCAGCTTAACAGGGATAAATGGCTACACCTTC. Amino acids: CASSLTGINGYTF.